The table lists the clone carrying this T cell receptor beta chain with a few counts. This entry is derived from a study of low-dose radiotherapy and immunotherapy resistance in tumors. The overall study: Cohort 2 received 1 Gy per fraction every two weeks, totaling 13 Gy over 26 weeks.

First-strand cDNA used TRAV- and TRBV-specific primers, covering alpha and beta chains. PCR amplification of the TCRs was performed with Phusion for 20 PCR cycles, and it relied on a constant-region primer together with a V-primer adapter. TCRdb ran MiXCR on the reads and lists one entry per CDR3 protein. The sample contains under 110,000 distinct CDR3 sequences, around 21% of which appear only once. Time point described: after trial treatment. Indicated treatment: LDRT plus nivolumab, ipilimumab, low-dose cyclophosphamide and aspirin (RACIN trial). Germline CDR1 MNHEY, CDR2 SMNVEV (reference sequence). The V and J ends lost 7 bases and 5 bases respectively, with 7 bases between them. This CDR3 has 11 amino acids.

The sequence came from a male donor with prostate cancer. The J gene is TRBJ2-3, the V gene TRBV27; D uncertain. This sample comprised PBMCs, obtained after low-dose radiotherapy plus immunotherapy. The DNA of the CDR3 is TGTGCCAGCACCTTTTTAGATACGCAGTATTTT. Protein product: CASTFLDTQYF.